A selection of T cell receptor beta chains follows, all from one sample in a study of blood T cell repertoires in COVID-19. Data came from immunoSEQ multiplex PCR; TCRdb stores just in-frame clones and leaves some out. The sample has roughly 180,000 clones; approximately 80% are singletons. The sample taken for sequencing was PBMCs or T cells enriched from blood (not recorded which). These receptor sequences come from a man in his sixties who had been exposed to COVID-19. CDR3s leave out the opening cysteine and the closing phenylalanine or tryptophan. D genes are given only for firm matches. The size field is filled for only some rows; it gives once, few, many or a size class.

ASSPGLEFPSDTQY	NA	TRBV7-8	TRBJ2-3	TRBD2
ASNIRGISYGQF	NA	TRBV19	TRBJ2-1	NA
ATSPGLAGEWETQY	NA	TRBV15	TRBJ2-5	TRBD2
SVEGGRRGYNEQF	NA	TRBV29-1	TRBJ2-1	TRBD2
ASSLSRDRGLGGYT	few	TRBV28	TRBJ1-2	TRBD1
ASSYSAPRNRDYGYT	NA	TRBV6-2/TRBV6-3	TRBJ1-2	NA
ASSREGTEAF	NA	TRBV6-5	TRBJ1-1	NA
ASSSPGGRAIQETQY	NA	TRBV7-2	TRBJ2-5	TRBD2
ASSLEGADSGAQY	NA	TRBV7-8	TRBJ2-5	NA
ASSPRLAGDTQY	NA	TRBV13	TRBJ2-3	TRBD2
ASSLQVGGEDRGPYNEQF	NA	TRBV5-1	TRBJ2-1	TRBD1
ASSFRDTNTGELF	NA	TRBV5-1	TRBJ2-2	NA
ASSYRTDYGYT	once	TRBV6-5	TRBJ1-2	NA
ASSVGTSSTYEQY	NA	TRBV9	TRBJ2-7	TRBD2
SASKSAGGRTDTQY	NA	TRBV20-1	TRBJ2-3	TRBD2
ASSPRDRRETQY	NA	TRBV5-1	TRBJ2-5	TRBD1
ASSIKTPSNQPQH	NA	TRBV19	TRBJ1-5	NA
ASSGLAGAGELF	NA	TRBV9	TRBJ2-2	TRBD2
AITSGSETQY	NA	TRBV28	TRBJ2-5	TRBD2
ASSLWEGGGEKLF	NA	TRBV28	TRBJ1-4	TRBD1
ASSYNSGGFNTEAF	NA	TRBV19	TRBJ1-1	NA
ASSLASGVDTQY	NA	TRBV5-1	TRBJ2-3	TRBD2
ASFSGELF	NA	TRBV25-1	TRBJ2-2	NA
VRSLGGGAYEQY	NA	TRBV7-5	TRBJ2-7	NA
AKSQGISSYSTGELF	few	TRBV10-1	TRBJ2-2	NA
ASSEVEGVTEAF	NA	TRBV6-1	TRBJ1-1	NA
ASSQELATYEQY	NA	TRBV3-1/TRBV3-2	TRBJ2-7	NA
ASSRGTYEQY	NA	TRBV7-6	TRBJ2-7	NA